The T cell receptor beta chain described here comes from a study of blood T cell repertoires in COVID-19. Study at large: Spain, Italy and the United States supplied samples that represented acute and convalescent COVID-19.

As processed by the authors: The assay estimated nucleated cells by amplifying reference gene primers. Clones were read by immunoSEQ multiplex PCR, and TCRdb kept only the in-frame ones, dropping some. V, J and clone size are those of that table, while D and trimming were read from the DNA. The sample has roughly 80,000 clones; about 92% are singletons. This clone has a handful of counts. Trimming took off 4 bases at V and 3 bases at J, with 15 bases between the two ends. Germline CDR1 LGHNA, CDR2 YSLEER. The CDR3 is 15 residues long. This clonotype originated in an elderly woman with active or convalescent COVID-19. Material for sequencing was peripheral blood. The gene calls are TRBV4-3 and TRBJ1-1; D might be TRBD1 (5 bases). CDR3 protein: CASSPRYQGYTEAFF. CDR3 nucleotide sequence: TGCGCCAGCAGCCCAAGATATCAGGGTTACACTGAAGCTTTCTTT.